The next 20 T cell receptor beta chains were all read from a single sample in a study of cytomegalovirus exposure and HLA in healthy donors. Primers: 60 Vbeta forward and 13 Jbeta reverse. TCRdb keeps only in-frame clones here, not all; method: immunoSEQ multiplex PCR. The table counts 100,000 to 150,000 clones; about 2.7% lies in the top ten. The sequenced sample was PBMCs. These TCRs come from a man younger than 45 in good health and CMV-seronegative.

The CDR3 spells CASSSSEGAAYNEQFF. CDR3 nucleotides: TGCGCCAGCAGTTCTAGCGAAGGGGCCGCATACAATGAGCAGTTCTTC. The gene calls are TRBV10-1 and TRBJ2-1; D is possibly TRBD2 (6 bases). There are 16 residues in the CDR3. Trimming shortened V by 5 bases and J by 4 bases, and 18 bases separated the two germline ends. Germline V gives CDR1 WNHNN, CDR2 SYGVQD (reference sequence).

This rearrangement joins TRBV9 to TRBJ2-1; D possibly corresponds to TRBD1 (6 bases). This CDR3 region has 15 residues. The germline V gene encodes CDR1 SGDLS and CDR2 YYNGEE. V was clipped by 1 base and J by 3 bases, with 11 bases between them. The CDR3 DNA is TGTGCCAGCAGCGTAAAAGGACAGATCTACAATGAGCAGTTCTTC. This gives the protein CASSVKGQIYNEQFF.

J is TRBJ2-1 and V is TRBV2, with TRBD2 matching 8 bases. The germline V gene has CDR1 SNHLY and CDR2 FYNNEI. V was pared by 5 bases and J by 6 bases, with 9 bases of the junction left unmatched. The CDR3 runs to 15 residues. CDR3 nucleotides: TGTGCCAGCAGTTACCCGGGGGGGAGGGGCAATGAGCAGTTCTTC. Amino acid sequence: CASSYPGGRGNEQFF. The whole variable domain, remainder taken from reference TRBV2 and TRBJ2-1, is EPEVTQTPSHQVTQMGQEVILRCVPISNHLYFYWYRQILGQKVEFLVSFYNNEISEKSEIFDDQFSVERPDGSNFTLKIRSTKLEDSAMYFCASSYPGGRGNEQFFGPGTRLTVL.

V usage is TRBV5-1 and J usage is TRBJ1-2; 9 bases are a match to TRBD1. This CDR3 comprises 14 residues. The trim removed 0 bases at V and 7 bases at J, leaving 4 bases unmatched. CDR1 is SGHRS and CDR2 is YFSETQ in the germline V gene. The CDR3 reads CASSLGQGVSGYTF. The CDR3 DNA reads as TGCGCCAGCAGCTTGGGACAGGGGGTCTCTGGCTACACCTTC.

The chain employs TRBV2 and TRBJ2-2, with 13 nucleotides matching TRBD2. CDR3 length equals 15 residues. CDR1 and CDR2 from the germline V gene are SNHLY and FYNNEI. Trimming at V came to 8 bases and at J to 4 bases, leaving 4 bases not matched to a gene. The CDR3 nucleotides are TGTGCCAGCGGGGGGACTAGCGGGGTCACCGGGGAGCTGTTTTTT. This translates into CASGGTSGVTGELFF.

The chain recombines TRBV5-4 with TRBJ1-3, with a weak D call TRBD1 (6 bases). Germline lookup yields CDR1 SGHNT and CDR2 YYREEE (reference sequence). V was pared by 4 bases and J by 4 bases, with 12 bases between. The CDR3 has 14 amino acids. In DNA form, the CDR3 reads TGTGCCAGCAGCCTCGGACAGAGGGGAAACACCATATATTTT. As protein: CASSLGQRGNTIYF. The full variable domain, with the rest looked up from reference TRBV5-4 and TRBJ1-3, is ETGVTQSPTHLIKTRGQQVTLRCSSQSGHNTVSWYQQALGQGPQFIFQYYREEENGRGNFPPRFSGLQFPNYSSELNVNALELDDSALYLCASSLGQRGNTIYFGEGSWLTVV.

J is TRBJ2-2 and V is TRBV2, with D possibly being TRBD2 (6 bases). Trimming removed 4 bases at V and 5 bases at J, with 11 bases between. The germline V gene encodes CDR1 SNHLY and CDR2 FYNNEI. CDR3 length: 14 amino acids. This chain's CDR3 is CASSVLEGTGELFF. DNA for the CDR3: TGTGCCAGCAGTGTGTTGGAGGGGACCGGGGAGCTGTTTTTT.

The chain employs TRBV27 and TRBJ2-7; D perhaps matches TRBD1 (6 bases). V lost 5 bases and J 3 bases, leaving 17 bases between the germline ends. The CDR3 has 15 amino acids. Germline V gene lookup returns CDR1 MNHEY and CDR2 SMNVEV (reference sequence). The CDR3 loop is CASSPIQGNDYEQYF. The CDR3 region has the DNA TGTGCCAGCAGTCCTATTCAGGGGAATGACTACGAGCAGTACTTC.

This sequence joins TRBV15 and TRBJ1-6, with unresolved D. Germline CDR1 reads LNHNV; CDR2 reads YYDKDF (reference sequence). V was pared by 0 bases and J by 9 bases, with 12 bases between. The length of the CDR3 is 15 residues. The chain's CDR3 is CATSRDGADGSPLHF. The CDR3 DNA is TGTGCCACCAGCAGAGATGGAGCAGACGGTTCACCCCTCCACTTT.

The chain is built from TRBV5-5 and TRBJ2-7, with TRBD1 as a possible D gene (6 bases). Looked up from germline, CDR1 is SGHKS and CDR2 is YYEKEE (reference sequence). The CDR3 contains 15 residues. V lost 2 bases, J lost 2 bases, and 14 bases lay in between. In nucleotides, the CDR3 is TGTGCCAGCAGCTTCCTACAGGGACACACCTACGAGCAGTACTTC. This codes for CASSFLQGHTYEQYF.

The rearrangement links TRBV19 to TRBJ1-2, with 7 bases fitting TRBD1. The CDR3 is 15 amino acids. With V trimmed by 4 bases and J by 7 bases, 12 bases remained unmatched. Germline CDR1 reads LNHDA; CDR2 reads SQIVND (reference sequence). CDR3 amino acids: CASSTGTEGSTGYTF. The CDR3 DNA reads as TGTGCCAGTAGTACCGGGACAGAAGGTAGTACTGGCTACACCTTC.

The chain joins TRBV30 to TRBJ2-5; 9 nucleotides line up with TRBD2. From germline, CDR1 is GTSNPN and CDR2 SVGIG (reference sequence). J was trimmed by 7 bases and V by 4 bases; bases with no gene match: 16. The CDR3 loop spans 16 amino acids. CDR3 residues: CAWKDGGRAAVVTQYF. In DNA form, the CDR3 reads TGTGCCTGGAAGGATGGCGGGAGGGCCGCAGTCGTGACCCAGTACTTC.

The rearrangement uses TRBV6-4 and TRBJ2-3; D possibly corresponds to TRBD2 (5 bases). The CDR3 is made up of 13 amino acids. Trimming removed 4 bases from V and 7 bases from J, with 12 bases in between. In germline, CDR1 is MRHNA, CDR2 SNTAGT. The chain's CDR3 is CASSGLPGNTQYF. The DNA for the CDR3 is TGTGCCAGCAGTGGCCTACCGGGGAATACGCAGTATTTT.

The chain carries TRBV29-1 and TRBJ1-1; tentative D call: TRBD1 (5 bases). The CDR3 is 14 residues long. Trimming shortened V by 1 base and J by 10 bases, and 19 bases separated the two germline ends. Germline V gene data show CDR1 as SQVTM and CDR2 as ANQGSEA. The CDR3 sequence is CSVEVSGGEDVAFF. The CDR3 coding sequence is TGCAGCGTTGAAGTAAGTGGAGGGGAGGATGTAGCTTTCTTT.

This chain links TRBV28 with TRBJ2-7; TRBD2 might be the D (6 bases). The CDR3 is made up of 12 amino acids. With 11 bases removed from V and 4 bases from J, the gap between germline ends came to 15 bases. Germline CDR1 and CDR2: MDHEN and SYDVKM. The chain's CDR3 is CAVAGLFYEQYF. CDR3 DNA: TGTGCCGTCGCGGGACTCTTTTACGAGCAGTACTTC.

CDR3 DNA: TGTGCCAGCAGCCTTGGGGGGATCGGCTCCGAGGGTTCACCCCTCCACTTT. Protein: CASSLGGIGSEGSPLHF. The chain employs TRBV7-2 and TRBJ1-6, with D perhaps TRBD1 (5 bases). This CDR3 has 17 residues. Germline CDR1 is SGHTA and CDR2 is FQGNSA. V gave up 5 bases and J gave up 9 bases, with 23 bases separating them. The whole variable domain, filled in from reference TRBV7-2 and TRBJ1-6, reads GAGVSQSPSNKVTEKGKDVELRCDPISGHTALYWYRQSLGQGLEFLIYFQGNSAPDKSGLPSDRFSAERTGGSVSTLTIQRTQQEDSAVYLCASSLGGIGSEGSPLHFGNGTRLTVT.

V usage is TRBV6-5 and J usage is TRBJ2-5; D unclear. Germline values: CDR1 MNHEY, CDR2 SVGAGI. V shed 2 bases and J shed 5 bases, with 18 bases lying between them. This CDR3 spans 16 amino acids. The CDR3 bases are TGTGCCAGCAGTTACAGTTGGCAGTCGAATCGTGAGACCCAGTACTTC. Translating gives CASSYSWQSNRETQYF.

The chain carries TRBV27 and TRBJ2-7, with TRBD1 matching 12 bases. Germline V gives CDR1 MNHEY, CDR2 SMNVEV (reference sequence). The ends lost 4 bases at V and 5 bases at J; junction bases unmatched: 6. The CDR3 totals 15 residues. The CDR3 nucleotides read TGTGCCAGCAGTTCACCGGGACAGGGGGCGAACGAGCAGTACTTC. Translation: CASSSPGQGANEQYF.

The genes are TRBV5-1 and TRBJ1-1; D unresolved. Germline V gene sequence: CDR1 SGHRS, CDR2 YFSETQ. This CDR3 has 15 residues. Between the trimmed V and J ends, which lost 1 base and 1 base, there was a span of 11 bases. The CDR3 region has the DNA TGCGCCAGCAGCTTGTATTCGGACTCGAACACTGAAGCTTTCTTT. This translates into CASSLYSDSNTEAFF.

The V call is TRBV7-9, the J call TRBJ2-7; a possible D gene is TRBD2 (6 bases). Trimming shortened V by 3 bases and J by 7 bases, and 19 bases separated the two germline ends. Germline values: CDR1 SEHNR, CDR2 FQNEAQ (reference sequence). The CDR3 is 15 residues long. CDR3 loop: CASSFPLAEGAEQYF. CDR3 bases: TGTGCCAGCAGCTTCCCCTTAGCGGAAGGTGCAGAGCAGTACTTC.